This paragraph covers one TCR beta chain sequence. Its antigen remains unknown. This CDR3 is also generated by other DNA sequences in the sample. The source of the sample is a study of beta chain features in type 1 diabetes. Study at large: Cell yields, age and gender were similar between patients and healthy donors. General study findings and limits: In every one of the four CD4+ subsets, TCRB CDR3s were moderately but significantly shorter in Type 1 diabetes patients.

Germline CDR1 ENHRY, CDR2 SYGVKD. Deletions cut 6 bases from V and 0 bases from J, with 6 bases between. The CDR3 loop spans 12 amino acids. Isolated RNA was reverse transcribed in full, so expressed TCRB transcripts were sequenced. Assay used: immunoSEQ multiplex PCR; TCRdb lists only in-frame clones, some missing. The table records roughly 230,000 clones, around 9.9% of them present only once. The chain links TRBV10-3 to TRBJ2-7, with D perhaps TRBD1 (5 bases). Sequenced: naive CD4+ T cells from blood. The source is a man between 25 and 39 years old with type 1 diabetes. The CDR3 loop reads CAISDSSYEQYF. The CDR3 DNA reads TGTGCCATCAGCGACAGCTCCTACGAGCAGTACTTC.